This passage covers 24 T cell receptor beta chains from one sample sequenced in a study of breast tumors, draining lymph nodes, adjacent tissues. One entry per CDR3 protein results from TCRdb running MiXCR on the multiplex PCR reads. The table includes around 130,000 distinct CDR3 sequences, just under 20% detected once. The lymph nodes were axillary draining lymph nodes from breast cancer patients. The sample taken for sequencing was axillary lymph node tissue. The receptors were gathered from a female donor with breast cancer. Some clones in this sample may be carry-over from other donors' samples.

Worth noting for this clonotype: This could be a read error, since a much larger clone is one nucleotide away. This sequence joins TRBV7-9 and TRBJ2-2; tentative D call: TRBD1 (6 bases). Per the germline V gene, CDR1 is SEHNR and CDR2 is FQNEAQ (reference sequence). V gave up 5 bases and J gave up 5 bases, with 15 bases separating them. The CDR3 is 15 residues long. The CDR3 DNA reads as TGTGCCAGCAGCGCTATAACAGGGCGGACCGGGGAGCTGTTTTTT. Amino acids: CASSAITGRTGELFF.

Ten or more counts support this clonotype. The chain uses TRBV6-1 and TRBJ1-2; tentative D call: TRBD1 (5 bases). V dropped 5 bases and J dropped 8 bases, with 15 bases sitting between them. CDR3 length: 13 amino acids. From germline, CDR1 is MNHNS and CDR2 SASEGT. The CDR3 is CASSFLGADGYTF. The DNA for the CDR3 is TGTGCCAGCAGTTTCCTCGGGGCTGACGGCTACACCTTC.

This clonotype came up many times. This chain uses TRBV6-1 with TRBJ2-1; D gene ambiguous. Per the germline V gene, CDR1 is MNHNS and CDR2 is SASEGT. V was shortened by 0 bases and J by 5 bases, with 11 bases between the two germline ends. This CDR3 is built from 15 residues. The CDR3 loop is CASSEAASWHNEQFF. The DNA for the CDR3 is TGTGCCAGCAGTGAAGCCGCGTCTTGGCACAATGAGCAGTTCTTC.

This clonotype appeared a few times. CDR3 sequence: CACTQNSNQPQHF. The CDR3 nucleotides read TGTGCCTGCACACAGAATAGCAATCAGCCCCAGCATTTT. The chain joins TRBV30 to TRBJ1-5, with D unresolved. CDR1 is GTSNPN, CDR2 SVGIG, per germline (reference sequence). The CDR3 runs 13 residues. V gave up 6 bases and J gave up 0 bases, with 9 bases separating them.

The CDR3 coding sequence is TGCGCCAGCAGCCAAGCTAGCGGGTACCCGGACAATGAGCAGTTCTTC. Amino acids: CASSQASGYPDNEQFF. The rearrangement joins TRBV4-1 to TRBJ2-1, with 8 positions matching TRBD2. CDR3 size: 16 residues. Trimming removed 1 base from V and 5 bases from J; junction bases left unmatched: 7. Germline V gene lookup returns CDR1 MGHRA and CDR2 YSYEKL.

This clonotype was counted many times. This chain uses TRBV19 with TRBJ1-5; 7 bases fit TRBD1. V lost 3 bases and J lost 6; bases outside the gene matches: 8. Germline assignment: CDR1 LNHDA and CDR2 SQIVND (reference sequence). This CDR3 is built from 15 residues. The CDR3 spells CASSMGDSLFQPQHF. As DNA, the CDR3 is TGTGCCAGTAGTATGGGGGACAGCCTTTTTCAGCCCCAGCATTTT.

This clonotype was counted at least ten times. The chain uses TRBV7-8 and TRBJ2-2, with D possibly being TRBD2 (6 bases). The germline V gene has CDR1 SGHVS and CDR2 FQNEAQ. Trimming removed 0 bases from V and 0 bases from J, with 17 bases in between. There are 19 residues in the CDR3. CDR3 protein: CASSLARGDFIANTGELFF. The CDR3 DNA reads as TGTGCCAGCAGCTTAGCCAGAGGGGACTTCATCGCGAACACCGGGGAGCTGTTTTTT.

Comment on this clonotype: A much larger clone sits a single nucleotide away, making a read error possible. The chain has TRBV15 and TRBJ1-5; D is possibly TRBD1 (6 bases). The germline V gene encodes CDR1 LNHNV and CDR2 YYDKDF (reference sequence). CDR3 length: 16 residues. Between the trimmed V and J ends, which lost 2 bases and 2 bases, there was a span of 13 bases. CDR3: CATSRRRDTGNQPQHF. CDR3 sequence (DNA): TGTGCCACCAGCAGACGGAGGGACACAGGCAATCAGCCCCAGCATTTT. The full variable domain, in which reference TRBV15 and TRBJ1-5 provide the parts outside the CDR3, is DAMVIQNPRYQVTQFGKPVTLSCSQTLNHNVMYWYQQKSSQAPKLLFHYYDKDFNNEADTPDNFQSRRPNTSFCFLDIRSPGLGDTAMYLCATSRRRDTGNQPQHFGDGTRLSIL.

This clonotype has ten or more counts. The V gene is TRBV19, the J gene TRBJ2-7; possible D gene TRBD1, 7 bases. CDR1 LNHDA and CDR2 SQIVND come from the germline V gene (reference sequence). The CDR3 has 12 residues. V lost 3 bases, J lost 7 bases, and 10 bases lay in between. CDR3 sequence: CASSMTGREQYF. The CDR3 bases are TGTGCCAGTAGTATGACAGGGAGGGAGCAGTACTTC.

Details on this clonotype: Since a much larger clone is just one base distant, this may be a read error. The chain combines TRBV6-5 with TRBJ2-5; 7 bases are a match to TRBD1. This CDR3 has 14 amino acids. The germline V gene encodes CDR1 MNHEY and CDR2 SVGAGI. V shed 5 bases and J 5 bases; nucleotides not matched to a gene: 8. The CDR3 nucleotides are TGTGCCAGCAGTCACGCCCGCAGGGGGGAGACCCAGTACTTC. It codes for CASSHARRGETQYF.

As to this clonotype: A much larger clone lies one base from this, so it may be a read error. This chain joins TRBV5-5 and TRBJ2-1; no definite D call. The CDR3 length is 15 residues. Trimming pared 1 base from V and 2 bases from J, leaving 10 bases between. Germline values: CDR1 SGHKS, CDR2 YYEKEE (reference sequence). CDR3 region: CASSLNVNPYNEQFF. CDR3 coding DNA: TGTGCCAGCAGCTTGAACGTGAACCCCTACAATGAGCAGTTCTTC.

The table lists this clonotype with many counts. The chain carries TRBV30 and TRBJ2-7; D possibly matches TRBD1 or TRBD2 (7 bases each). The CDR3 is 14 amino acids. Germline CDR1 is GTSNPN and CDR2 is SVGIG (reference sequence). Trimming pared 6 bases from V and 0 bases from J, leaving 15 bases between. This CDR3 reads CACRGGGPSYEQYF. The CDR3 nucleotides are TGTGCCTGCCGGGGAGGGGGCCCCTCCTACGAGCAGTACTTC.

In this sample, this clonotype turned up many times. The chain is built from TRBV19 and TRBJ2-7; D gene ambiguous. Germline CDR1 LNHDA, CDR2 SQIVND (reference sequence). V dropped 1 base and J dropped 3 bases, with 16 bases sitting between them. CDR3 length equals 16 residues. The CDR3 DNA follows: TGTGCCAGTAGTATAGCGCATGACTCCTTCTACTACGAGCAGTACTTC. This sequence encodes CASSIAHDSFYYEQYF.

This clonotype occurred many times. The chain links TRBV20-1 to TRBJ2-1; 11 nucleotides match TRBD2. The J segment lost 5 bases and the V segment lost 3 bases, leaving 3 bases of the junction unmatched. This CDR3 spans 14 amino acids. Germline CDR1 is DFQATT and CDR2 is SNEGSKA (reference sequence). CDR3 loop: CSAREGLADNEQFF. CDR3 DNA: TGCAGTGCTAGGGAGGGACTAGCGGACAATGAGCAGTTCTTC.

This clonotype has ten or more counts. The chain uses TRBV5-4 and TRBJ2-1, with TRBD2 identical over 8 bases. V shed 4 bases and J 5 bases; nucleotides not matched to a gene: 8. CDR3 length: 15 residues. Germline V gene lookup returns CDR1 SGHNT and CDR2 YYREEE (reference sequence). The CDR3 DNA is TGTGCCAGCAGCCAAACTAGCGGAGCTCACAATGAGCAGTTCTTC. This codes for CASSQTSGAHNEQFF.

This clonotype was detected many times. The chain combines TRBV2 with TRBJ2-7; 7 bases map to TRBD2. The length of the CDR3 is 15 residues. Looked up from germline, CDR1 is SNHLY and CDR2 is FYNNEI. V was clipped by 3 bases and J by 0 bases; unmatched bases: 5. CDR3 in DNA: TGTGCCAGCAGTGACTCTCTAGCGGTCTCCTACGAGCAGTACTTC. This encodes CASSDSLAVSYEQYF.

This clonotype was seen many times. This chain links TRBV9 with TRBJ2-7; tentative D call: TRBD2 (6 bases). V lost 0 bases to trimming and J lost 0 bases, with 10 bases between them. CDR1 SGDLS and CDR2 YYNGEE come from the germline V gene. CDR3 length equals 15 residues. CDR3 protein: CASSVEGGFSYEQYF. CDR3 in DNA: TGTGCCAGCAGCGTAGAGGGAGGTTTCTCCTACGAGCAGTACTTC.

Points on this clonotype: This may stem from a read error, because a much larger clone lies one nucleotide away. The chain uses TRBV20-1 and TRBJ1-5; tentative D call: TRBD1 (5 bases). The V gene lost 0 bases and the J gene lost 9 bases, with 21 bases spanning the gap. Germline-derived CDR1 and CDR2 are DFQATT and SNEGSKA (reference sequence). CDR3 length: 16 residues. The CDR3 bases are TGCAGTGCTAGAGATTTTGCGGGTTCGGGCGGGGGGCCCCAGCATTTT. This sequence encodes CSARDFAGSGGGPQHF.

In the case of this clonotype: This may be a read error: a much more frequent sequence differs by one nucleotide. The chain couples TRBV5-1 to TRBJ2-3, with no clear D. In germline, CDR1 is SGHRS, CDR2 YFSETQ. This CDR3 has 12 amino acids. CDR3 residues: CASSLGSDTRYF. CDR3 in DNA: TGCGCCAGCAGCTTGGGTTCAGATACGCGGTATTTT.

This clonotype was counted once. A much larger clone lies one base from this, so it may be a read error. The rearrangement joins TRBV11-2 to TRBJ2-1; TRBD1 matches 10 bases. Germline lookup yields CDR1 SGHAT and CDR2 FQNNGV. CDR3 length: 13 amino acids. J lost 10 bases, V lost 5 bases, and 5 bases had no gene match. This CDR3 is CASSKATGGEQFF. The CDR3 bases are TGTGCCAGCAGCAAGGCGACAGGGGGCGAGCAGTTCTTC.

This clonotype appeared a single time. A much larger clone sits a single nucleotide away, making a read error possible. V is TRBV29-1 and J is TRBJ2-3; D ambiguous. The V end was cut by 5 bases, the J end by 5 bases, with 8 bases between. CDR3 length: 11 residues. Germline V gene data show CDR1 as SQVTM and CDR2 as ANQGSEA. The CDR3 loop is CSVSNLDTQYF. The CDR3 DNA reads TGCAGCGTTTCAAATCTAGATACGCAGTATTTT.

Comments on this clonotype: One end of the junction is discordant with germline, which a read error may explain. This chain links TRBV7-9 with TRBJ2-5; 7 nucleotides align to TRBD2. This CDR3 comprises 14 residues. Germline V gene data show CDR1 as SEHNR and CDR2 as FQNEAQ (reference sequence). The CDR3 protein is CASSFILAVETQHF. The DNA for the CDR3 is TGTGCCAGCAGCTTTATCCTAGCGGTAGAGACCCAGCACTTC.

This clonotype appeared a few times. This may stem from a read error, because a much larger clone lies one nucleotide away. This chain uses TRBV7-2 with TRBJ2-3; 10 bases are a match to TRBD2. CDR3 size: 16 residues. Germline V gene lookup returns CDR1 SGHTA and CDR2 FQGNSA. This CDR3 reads CASSLSGRLPTDAQYF. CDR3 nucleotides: TGTGCCAGCAGCCTTAGCGGGAGGCTCCCCACAGATGCGCAGTATTTT.

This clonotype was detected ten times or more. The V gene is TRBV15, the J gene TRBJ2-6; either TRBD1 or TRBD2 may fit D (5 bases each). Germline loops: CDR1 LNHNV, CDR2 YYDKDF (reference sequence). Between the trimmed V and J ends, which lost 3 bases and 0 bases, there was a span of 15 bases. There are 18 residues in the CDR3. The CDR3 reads CATSRGDGRRSGANVLTF. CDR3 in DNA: TGTGCCACCAGCAGGGGGGACGGACGACGCTCTGGGGCCAACGTCCTGACTTTC.